This note documents a single T cell receptor beta chain sequence. Its antigen is not known. Using immunoSEQ multiplex PCR, the repertoire was profiled, and TCRdb retains in-frame clones only, with some absent. The sample consists of more than 25,000 clones, roughly 82% of them appearing once. The sample originates from a study of OX40 agonist ivuxolimab in advanced cancers. Study as a whole: Patients received intravenous ivuxolimab every 2 weeks at 0.01 to 10 mg/kg. Study-wide results and limits: The work left the antigen specificity of expanded peripheral T cells undetermined. More expanded clones were found, on average, in CD8+ than in CD4+ T cells.

The sequence was collected from an adult with an advanced solid tumor such as melanoma, head and neck, liver or kidney cancer. The starting material was CD4+ or CD8+ T cells sorted from blood, obtained in a trial of the OX40 agonist ivuxolimab.

The CDR3 reads CASSPLSGRDEQFF. CDR3 in DNA: TGCGCCAGCAGCCCTTTAAGCGGGAGGGATGAGCAGTTCTTC. This chain uses TRBV4-1 with TRBJ2-1; TRBD2 agrees at 10 bases. Germline CDR1 reads MGHRA; CDR2 reads YSYEKL. After removal of 4 bases from V and 8 bases from J, the junction contained 5 bases not matched to a gene. The CDR3 sequence is 14 residues long.